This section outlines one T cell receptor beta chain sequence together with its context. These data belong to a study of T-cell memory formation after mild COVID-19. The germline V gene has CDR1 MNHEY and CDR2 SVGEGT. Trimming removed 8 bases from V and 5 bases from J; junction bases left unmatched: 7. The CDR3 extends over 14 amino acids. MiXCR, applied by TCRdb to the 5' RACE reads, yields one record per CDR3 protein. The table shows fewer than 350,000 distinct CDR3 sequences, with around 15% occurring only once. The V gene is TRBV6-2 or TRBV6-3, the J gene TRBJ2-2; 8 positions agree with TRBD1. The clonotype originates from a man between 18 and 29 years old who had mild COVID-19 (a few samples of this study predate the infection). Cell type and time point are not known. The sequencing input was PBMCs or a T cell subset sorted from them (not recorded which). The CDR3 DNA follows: TGTGCCAGCGGAGGACAGGGAAGGACCGGGGAGCTGTTTTTT. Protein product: CASGGQGRTGELFF.